One and the same sample provided the 14 T cell receptor beta chains below, sequenced in a study of blood T cell repertoires in COVID-19. Profiling relied on immunoSEQ multiplex PCR, and the TCRdb table lists in-frame clones only, not all of them. Counted here are about 200,000 clones, roughly 80% occurring once; the ten biggest clones make up over 5%. Material for sequencing was peripheral blood. The receptors shown here come from a woman aged 40-49 years with COVID-19, enrolled during active disease.

This clone was counted a single time. This chain connects TRBV5-1 to TRBJ2-5; D uncertain. Germline lookup yields CDR1 SGHRS and CDR2 YFSETQ. There are 12 residues in the CDR3. The germline V and J ends were trimmed by 0 bases and 3 bases, with 3 bases remaining between them. The CDR3 coding sequence is TGCGCCAGCAGCTTGGCCGAAGAGACCCAGTACTTC. Its protein product is CASSLAEETQYF.

This rearrangement joins TRBV7-9 to TRBJ2-1, with TRBD2 matching 7 bases. CDR1 is SEHNR, CDR2 FQNEAQ, per germline (reference sequence). This CDR3 has 15 amino acids. V was clipped by 5 bases and J by 9 bases; unmatched bases: 13. The CDR3 here is CASSPHGAGSGEQFF. CDR3 nucleotides: TGTGCCAGCAGCCCCCACGGAGCGGGGTCTGGTGAGCAGTTCTTC.

The V gene is TRBV19, the J gene TRBJ1-5; 8 positions agree with TRBD1. The ends lost 4 bases at V and 4 bases at J; junction bases unmatched: 3. CDR1 is LNHDA, CDR2 SQIVND, per germline (reference sequence). This CDR3 region has 14 residues. CDR3 bases: TGTGCCAGTAGTAGGACAGGGCGTAATCAGCCCCAGCATTTT. This sequence encodes CASSRTGRNQPQHF. Supplemented by reference TRBV19 and TRBJ1-5, the full variable domain reads DGGITQSPKYLFRKEGQNVTLSCEQNLNHDAMYWYRQDPGQGLRLIYYSQIVNDFQKGDIAEGYSVSREKKESFPLTVTSAQKNPTAFYLCASSRTGRNQPQHFGDGTRLSIL.

The rearrangement links TRBV9 to TRBJ1-4; D unclear. This CDR3 has 16 amino acids. V lost 2 bases, J lost 0 bases, and 11 bases lay in between. Germline V gene lookup returns CDR1 SGDLS and CDR2 YYNGEE. The DNA for the CDR3 is TGTGCCAGCAGCGTTTTTCACGGTGCAACTAATGAAAAACTGTTTTTT. This sequence encodes CASSVFHGATNEKLFF.

J is TRBJ2-7 and V is TRBV4-1, with D maybe TRBD2 (5 bases). The CDR3 runs to 15 residues. Trimming cost V 3 bases and J 0 bases, with 12 bases left between them. Per the germline V gene, CDR1 is MGHRA and CDR2 is YSYEKL. CDR3 sequence reads: CASSQFAGISYEQYF. The CDR3 DNA follows: TGCGCCAGCAGCCAGTTCGCCGGGATCTCCTACGAGCAGTACTTC.

The V call is TRBV3-1 (or the pseudogene TRBV3-2), the J call TRBJ1-2, with 9 bases matching TRBD1. With 2 bases clipped from V and 4 bases from J, the junction kept 2 bases outside the gene matches. The CDR3 contains 14 residues. CDR1 LGHDT and CDR2 YNNKEL come from the germline V gene (reference sequence). CDR3 region: CASSQTGGGYGYTF. CDR3 bases: TGTGCCAGCAGCCAAACAGGGGGCGGCTATGGCTACACCTTC.

This clone was counted ten times or more. The CDR3 here is CASSDPTSGGGYEQYF. Here the CDR3 DNA reads TGTGCCAGCAGTGATCCGACTAGCGGGGGAGGGTACGAGCAGTACTTC. The chain recombines TRBV25-1 with TRBJ2-7, with 12 bases identical to TRBD2. Germline assignment: CDR1 MGHDK and CDR2 SYGVNS. CDR3 size: 16 residues. The V and J ends lost 3 bases and 4 bases, in that order; junction bases with no gene match: 7.

This clone is a singleton in its sample. This chain uses TRBV7-4 with TRBJ2-1; the D gene is possibly TRBD2 (5 bases). CDR3 length: 17 residues. Trimming took off 2 bases at V and 8 bases at J, with 22 bases between the two ends. Germline V gene lookup returns CDR1 SGHVT and CDR2 SQSDAQ. Here the CDR3 reads CASSLRRRFYIIDEQFF. The CDR3 nucleotides read TGTGCCAGCAGCTTACGGAGGCGGTTCTATATTATCGATGAGCAGTTCTTC. The full variable domain, rest sourced from reference TRBV7-4 and TRBJ2-1, is GAGVSQSPRYKVAKRGRDVALRCDSISGHVTLYWYRQTLGQGSEVLTYSQSDAQRDKSGRPSGRFSAERPERSVSTLKIQRTEQGDSAVYLCASSLRRRFYIIDEQFFGPGTRLTVL.

V is TRBV10-3 and J is TRBJ2-7, with D tentatively TRBD2 (6 bases). In germline, CDR1 is ENHRY, CDR2 SYGVKD. V lost 10 bases, J lost 0 bases, and 19 bases lay in between. The CDR3 sequence is 15 residues long. This CDR3 reads CATHDGGDVSYEQYF. The CDR3 region has the DNA TGTGCCACCCACGATGGAGGGGACGTCTCCTACGAGCAGTACTTC.

This clone was found once. The chain links TRBV29-1 to TRBJ2-2; 7 bases match TRBD1. This CDR3 contains 12 residues. The junction had 1 base not matched to a gene; V was cut back by 8 bases and J by 1 base. Germline V gene data show CDR1 as SQVTM and CDR2 as ANQGSEA. Here the CDR3 reads CSRTGNTGELFF. CDR3 bases: TGCAGCCGGACAGGGAACACCGGGGAGCTGTTTTTT.

The rearrangement links TRBV19 to TRBJ1-4, with D possibly being TRBD1 (5 bases). Trimming left V 2 bases short and J 3 bases short, with 7 bases between. The germline CDR1 and CDR2 sequences are LNHDA and SQIVND (reference sequence). This CDR3 spans 14 amino acids. CDR3 sequence reads: CASSIQGSNEKLFF. Here the CDR3 DNA reads TGTGCCAGTAGTATACAGGGTTCTAATGAAAAACTGTTTTTT.

This chain links TRBV6-5 with TRBJ2-5, with D perhaps TRBD1 (6 bases). The V and J ends lost 11 bases and 5 bases respectively, with 15 bases between them. The CDR3 spans 12 residues. The germline CDR1 and CDR2 sequences are MNHEY and SVGAGI. CDR3 loop: CAGRQDWETQYF. The CDR3 region has the DNA TGTGCCGGCCGACAGGATTGGGAGACCCAGTACTTC.

V usage is TRBV15 and J usage is TRBJ1-5; TRBD1 matches 7 bases. Germline loops: CDR1 LNHNV, CDR2 YYDKDF (reference sequence). The ends lost 2 bases at V and 0 bases at J; junction bases unmatched: 4. This CDR3 is 16 amino acids long. CDR3 coding DNA: TGTGCCACCAGCAGAAAACAGGGGATTAGCAATCAGCCCCAGCATTTT. As protein: CATSRKQGISNQPQHF.

This rearrangement joins TRBV6-5 to TRBJ2-7; TRBD1 is a possible D gene (5 bases). The V end was cut by 8 bases, the J end by 0 bases, with 14 bases between. Germline lookup yields CDR1 MNHEY and CDR2 SVGAGI. This CDR3 contains 14 residues. The CDR3 region has the DNA TGTGCCAGCGGAAAGCAGGGTCGCTCCTACGAGCAGTACTTC. Amino acids: CASGKQGRSYEQYF.